This T cell receptor beta chain was captured by sequencing in a study of T cell responses to AZD1222 COVID-19 vaccine. Germline CDR1 is LGHNT and CDR2 is FRNRAP. The CDR3 contains 15 residues. V gave up 2 bases and J gave up 9 bases; unmatched junction bases: 8. TCRdb's copy holds only in-frame clones and misses some; the assay was immunoSEQ multiplex PCR. The sample records just over 90,000 clones, 80% to 90% being singletons. Source: peripheral blood, taken 28 days after the second AZD1222 dose. This chain joins TRBV12-5 and TRBJ2-1; 9 bases fit TRBD1. This TCR derives from an adult who received the AZD1222 COVID-19 vaccine. Written as DNA, the CDR3 is TGTGCTAGTGGTTTGATGGACAGGGGCTCCAGTGAGCAGTTCTTC. Protein product: CASGLMDRGSSEQFF. Full variable domain (remainder filled in from reference TRBV12-5 and TRBJ2-1): DARVTQTPRHKVTEMGQEVTMRCQPILGHNTVFWYRQTMMQGLELLAYFRNRAPLDDSGMPKDRFSAEMPDATLATLKIQPSEPRDSAVYFCASGLMDRGSSEQFFGPGTRLTVL.